This T cell receptor (beta chain) was retrieved from a study of OX40 agonist ivuxolimab in advanced cancers. Turning to the study itself: The dose of intravenous ivuxolimab that patients received every 2 weeks ranged from 0.01 to 10 mg/kg. Averaging roughly 60 years in age, with a range of roughly 20 to 90, the cohort was more than 75% male.

Details on this clone: The antigen is unknown.

Assay: immunoSEQ multiplex PCR; the TCRdb copy retains only in-frame clones and omits some. The sample shows more than 100,000 clones, roughly nine tenths of them seen only once. Germline CDR1 SGHAT, CDR2 FQNNGV. V shed 0 bases and J shed 1 base, with 9 bases lying between them. This CDR3 contains 15 residues. Notes on the study in general: Clonal expansion was seen in CD4+ and CD8+ blood T cells by week 6 at 0.1 to 3.0 mg/kg.

This rearrangement joins TRBV11-2 to TRBJ1-1, with D possibly being TRBD1 (6 bases). This TCR came from an adult with an advanced solid tumor such as melanoma, head and neck, liver or kidney cancer. Sequencing used CD4+ or CD8+ T cells sorted from blood, obtained in a trial of the OX40 agonist ivuxolimab. Written as DNA, the CDR3 is TGTGCCAGCAGCTTAGACGGGACACGGAACACTGAAGCTTTCTTT. It translates to CASSLDGTRNTEAFF.